The rows below give T cell receptor beta chains drawn from one sample of a study of neoadjuvant anti-PD-1 for oral cavity cancer. Profiled with immunoSEQ multiplex PCR; TCRdb holds only in-frame clones, not every one. The repertoire holds several thousand clones, with 67% as singletons. Sequencing used PBMCs, obtained after nivolumab (anti-PD-1) treatment. These TCRs come from a person aged 40-85 years with oral cavity squamous cell carcinoma. Each CDR3 is given with its conserved first and last residue. A D gene is named only where the DNA matches it firmly. Size tells how often a clone was seen (once, few, many) or the class of an expanded clone, and some rows leave it out.

>.|TRBJ2-6|few|TRBV6-4
TGTGCCAGCAGTGACTCTTCTTCTGGGGCCAACGTCCTGACTTTC
CASSDSSSGANVLTF
>TRBD1|TRBJ1-2|.|TRBV5-1
TGCGCCAGCAACGGTAATACAGGGGTGAGAGGCTACACCTTC
CASNGNTGVRGYTF
>.|TRBJ1-1|.|TRBV4-3
TGCGCCAGCAGCCAAGATTGGGGGAACGTTGACCCCCGGGAAGCTTTCTTT
CASSQDWGNVDPREAFF
>TRBD1|TRBJ2-2|few|TRBV25-1
TGTGCCAGCACCCTAGGGACAGGGCGCCCCGGGGAGCTGTTTTTT
CASTLGTGRPGELFF
>TRBD1|TRBJ2-6|.|TRBV9
TGTGCCAGCAGCGTATTTCCCGGACAGGGGAGGGCTGGGGCCAACGTCCTGACTTTC
CASSVFPGQGRAGANVLTF
>TRBD2|TRBJ2-3|.|TRBV2
TGTGCCAGCAGTGGATCTAGCGGGGGAGATACGCAGTATTTT
CASSGSSGGDTQYF
>.|TRBJ1-1|few|TRBV21-1
TGTGCCAGCAGCAAACGGAGGGGCCGGAACACTGAAGCTTTCTTT
CASSKRRGRNTEAFF
>.|TRBJ2-5|.|TRBV29-1
TGCAGCGTTGAAAAGTCGCGTGGATGGCAGTACTTC
CSVEKSRGWQYF
>TRBD1|TRBJ2-7|.|TRBV9
TGTGCCAGCAGCGTCATGGACAGGGGGTACGAGCAGTACTTC
CASSVMDRGYEQYF
>TRBD1|TRBJ1-1|.|TRBV28
TGTGCCAGCAGCCACTGGGACAGGGGGGCTCCCAAAGCTTTCTTT
CASSHWDRGAPKAFF
>.|TRBJ1-1|once|TRBV27
TGTGCCAGCAGTATTCAGGGTGTGGGTATCACTGAAGCTTTCTTT
CASSIQGVGITEAFF
>TRBD2|TRBJ2-2|.|TRBV6-1
TGTGCCAGCAGTGAACTAGCGGGGGGGCCCGGGGAGCTGTTTTTT
CASSELAGGPGELFF
>TRBD1|TRBJ2-7|.|TRBV5-1
TGCGCCAGCAGCTCGATTGGACAGGGGGCCTTAAGCGAGCAGTACTTC
CASSSIGQGALSEQYF
>.|TRBJ1-5|.|TRBV28
TGTGCCAGCAGTTTATTGGGGGGGCAAGGTCAGCCCCAGCATTTT
CASSLLGGQGQPQHF
>.|TRBJ2-7|.|TRBV9
TGTGCCAGCAGCGTAGAGGGCAGGTCCTACGAGCAGTACTTC
CASSVEGRSYEQYF
>.|TRBJ2-2|.|TRBV28
TGTGCCAGCAGTTTATGGGGGGCGGCGAGCACCGGGGAGCTGTTTTTT
CASSLWGAASTGELFF
>.|TRBJ1-1|.|TRBV4-3
TGCGCCAGCAGCCAAGTTGGGGGCATGGGGAACACTGAAGCTTTCTTT
CASSQVGGMGNTEAFF
>TRBD1|TRBJ2-7|few|TRBV7-8
TGTGCCAGCAGCTTACGTATACCGGGACAGGGGGCGTTCGAGCAGTACTTC
CASSLRIPGQGAFEQYF
>.|TRBJ2-4|.|TRBV18
TGTGCCAGCTCACCGGCCCGGGTTGGGGCCAAAAACATTCAGTACTTC
CASSPARVGAKNIQYF
>.|TRBJ2-3|.|TRBV7-8
TGTGCCAGCAGCGCCCGGCGGACCACAGATACGCAGTATTTT
CASSARRTTDTQYF
>.|TRBJ1-2|few|TRBV4-2
TGTGCCAGCAGCCAAGACGGACTCGGCTACACCTTC
CASSQDGLGYTF
>TRBD1|TRBJ1-4|few|TRBV28
TGTGCCAGCAGCACCGACAGGGCCGACGGAAATGAAAAACTGTTTTTT
CASSTDRADGNEKLFF
>.|TRBJ2-5|.|TRBV6-5
TGTGCCAGCAGTAATAAAGAGACCCAGTACTTC
CASSNKETQYF
>.|TRBJ2-6|.|TRBV14
TGTGCCAGCAGCCAAGATGTGAGGAGCTCTGGGGCCAACGTCCTGACTTTC
CASSQDVRSSGANVLTF
>.|TRBJ1-1|.|TRBV19
TGTGCCAGTATTAGAAATAACCTGAACACTGAAGCTTTCTTT
CASIRNNLNTEAFF
>TRBD1|TRBJ1-1|few|TRBV19
TGTGCCAGTAGTACCCACAGGGGGAACACTGAAGCTTTCTTT
CASSTHRGNTEAFF
>.|TRBJ1-6|few|TRBV6-4
TGTGCCAGCAGGGACACCTCCGTTAATTCACCCCTCCACTTT
CASRDTSVNSPLHF
>.|TRBJ2-1|few|TRBV7-9
TGTGCCAGCAGCCTTGACAGAGACCCTTACAATGAGCAGTTCTTC
CASSLDRDPYNEQFF
>TRBD1|TRBJ1-1|.|TRBV10-3
TGTGCCATCAAGGGGGACAGGGCCACCCCTGAAGCTTTCTTT
CAIKGDRATPEAFF
>.|TRBJ2-1|.|TRBV2
TGTGCCAGCAAGATCAGGGACTTCTCCTACAATGAGCAGTTCTTC
CASKIRDFSYNEQFF
>TRBD1|TRBJ1-5|.|TRBV19
TGTGCCAGTAGTATGGAGGACAGGGCCTATCAGCCCCAGCATTTT
CASSMEDRAYQPQHF
>.|TRBJ2-3|.|TRBV2
TGTGCCAGCACCCTCAGTAGTCCCACAGATACGCAGTATTTT
CASTLSSPTDTQYF
>.|TRBJ1-3|.|TRBV7-8
TGTGCCAGCAGCTCGGGGCCCTCTGGAAACACCATATATTTT
CASSSGPSGNTIYF
>.|TRBJ2-7|.|TRBV9
TGTGCCAGCAGCGCTACAATCGGGGCATCCTACGAGCAGTACTTC
CASSATIGASYEQYF
>.|TRBJ2-7|few|TRBV10-3
TGTGCCATCAGTGAGTCGGGGCCGCAGTACTTC
CAISESGPQYF
>TRBD1|TRBJ2-1|once|TRBV5-4
TGTGCCAGCAGCTTGAACAGGGGAATTGGAGATGAGCAGTTCTTC
CASSLNRGIGDEQFF
>.|TRBJ1-1|.|TRBV6-6
TGTGCCAGCAATCAGGGAGGGGGTATGAACACTGAAGCTTTCTTT
CASNQGGGMNTEAFF
>.|TRBJ1-2|few|TRBV28
TGTGCCACCCTAGAGGAGAACTATGGCTACACCTTC
CATLEENYGYTF
>.|TRBJ1-2|.|TRBV11-2
TGTGCCAGCAGCCCCCTGAGACATAACTATGGCTACACCTTC
CASSPLRHNYGYTF
>.|TRBJ2-3|.|TRBV27
TGTGCCAGCAGTGACGGAGCTAGCACAGATACGCAGTATTTT
CASSDGASTDTQYF
>TRBD2|TRBJ2-5|once|TRBV11-2
TGTGCCAGCAGCTTAATGGGCGGGGGAGGAGAGACCCAGTACTTC
CASSLMGGGGETQYF
>.|TRBJ2-7|.|TRBV6-5
TGTGCCAGCAGTTGGGCGGGGTATGGGGCCTACGAGCAGTACTTC
CASSWAGYGAYEQYF
>.|TRBJ1-6|.|TRBV7-9
TGTGCCAGCAGCCCCCGACGGTACGAAAGCTCCTATAATTCACCCCTCCACTTT
CASSPRRYESSYNSPLHF
>.|TRBJ1-2|medium-sized|TRBV6-1
TGTGCCAGCAGTGGTTCCGGGTACGGCTACACCTTC
CASSGSGYGYTF
>TRBD2|TRBJ2-2|few|TRBV29-1
TGCAGCGTGGGACTAGCGGGGGTCGGGGAGCTGTTTTTT
CSVGLAGVGELFF
>.|TRBJ2-5|.|TRBV19
TGTGCCAGTAGTATAGGACGTTCGGAGACCCAGTACTTC
CASSIGRSETQYF
>.|TRBJ1-1|few|TRBV30
TGTGCCTGGAATCGCGTGTATTACACTGAAGCTTTCTTT
CAWNRVYYTEAFF
>.|TRBJ2-1|.|TRBV18
TGTGCCAGCTCACCACCGAGGGGGAGCGGGGTCCGAGGTGAGCAGTTCTTC
CASSPPRGSGVRGEQFF
>TRBD1|TRBJ1-2|.|TRBV28
TGTGCCAGCAGTGCATATCCGACAGGGGACGGCTACACCTTC
CASSAYPTGDGYTF